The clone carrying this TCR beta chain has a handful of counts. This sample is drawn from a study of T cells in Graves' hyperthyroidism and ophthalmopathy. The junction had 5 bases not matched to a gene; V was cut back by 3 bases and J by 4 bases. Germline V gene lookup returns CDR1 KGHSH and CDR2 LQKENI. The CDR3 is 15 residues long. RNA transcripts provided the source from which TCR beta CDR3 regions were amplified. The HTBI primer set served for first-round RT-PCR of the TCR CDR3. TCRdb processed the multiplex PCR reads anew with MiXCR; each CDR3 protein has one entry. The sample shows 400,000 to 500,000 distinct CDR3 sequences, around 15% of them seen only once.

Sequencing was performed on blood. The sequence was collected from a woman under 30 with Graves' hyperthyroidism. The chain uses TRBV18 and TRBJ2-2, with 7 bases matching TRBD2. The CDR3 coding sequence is TGTGCCAGCTCACCGCCGGGACTACTCACCGGGGAGCTGTTTTTT. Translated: CASSPPGLLTGELFF.